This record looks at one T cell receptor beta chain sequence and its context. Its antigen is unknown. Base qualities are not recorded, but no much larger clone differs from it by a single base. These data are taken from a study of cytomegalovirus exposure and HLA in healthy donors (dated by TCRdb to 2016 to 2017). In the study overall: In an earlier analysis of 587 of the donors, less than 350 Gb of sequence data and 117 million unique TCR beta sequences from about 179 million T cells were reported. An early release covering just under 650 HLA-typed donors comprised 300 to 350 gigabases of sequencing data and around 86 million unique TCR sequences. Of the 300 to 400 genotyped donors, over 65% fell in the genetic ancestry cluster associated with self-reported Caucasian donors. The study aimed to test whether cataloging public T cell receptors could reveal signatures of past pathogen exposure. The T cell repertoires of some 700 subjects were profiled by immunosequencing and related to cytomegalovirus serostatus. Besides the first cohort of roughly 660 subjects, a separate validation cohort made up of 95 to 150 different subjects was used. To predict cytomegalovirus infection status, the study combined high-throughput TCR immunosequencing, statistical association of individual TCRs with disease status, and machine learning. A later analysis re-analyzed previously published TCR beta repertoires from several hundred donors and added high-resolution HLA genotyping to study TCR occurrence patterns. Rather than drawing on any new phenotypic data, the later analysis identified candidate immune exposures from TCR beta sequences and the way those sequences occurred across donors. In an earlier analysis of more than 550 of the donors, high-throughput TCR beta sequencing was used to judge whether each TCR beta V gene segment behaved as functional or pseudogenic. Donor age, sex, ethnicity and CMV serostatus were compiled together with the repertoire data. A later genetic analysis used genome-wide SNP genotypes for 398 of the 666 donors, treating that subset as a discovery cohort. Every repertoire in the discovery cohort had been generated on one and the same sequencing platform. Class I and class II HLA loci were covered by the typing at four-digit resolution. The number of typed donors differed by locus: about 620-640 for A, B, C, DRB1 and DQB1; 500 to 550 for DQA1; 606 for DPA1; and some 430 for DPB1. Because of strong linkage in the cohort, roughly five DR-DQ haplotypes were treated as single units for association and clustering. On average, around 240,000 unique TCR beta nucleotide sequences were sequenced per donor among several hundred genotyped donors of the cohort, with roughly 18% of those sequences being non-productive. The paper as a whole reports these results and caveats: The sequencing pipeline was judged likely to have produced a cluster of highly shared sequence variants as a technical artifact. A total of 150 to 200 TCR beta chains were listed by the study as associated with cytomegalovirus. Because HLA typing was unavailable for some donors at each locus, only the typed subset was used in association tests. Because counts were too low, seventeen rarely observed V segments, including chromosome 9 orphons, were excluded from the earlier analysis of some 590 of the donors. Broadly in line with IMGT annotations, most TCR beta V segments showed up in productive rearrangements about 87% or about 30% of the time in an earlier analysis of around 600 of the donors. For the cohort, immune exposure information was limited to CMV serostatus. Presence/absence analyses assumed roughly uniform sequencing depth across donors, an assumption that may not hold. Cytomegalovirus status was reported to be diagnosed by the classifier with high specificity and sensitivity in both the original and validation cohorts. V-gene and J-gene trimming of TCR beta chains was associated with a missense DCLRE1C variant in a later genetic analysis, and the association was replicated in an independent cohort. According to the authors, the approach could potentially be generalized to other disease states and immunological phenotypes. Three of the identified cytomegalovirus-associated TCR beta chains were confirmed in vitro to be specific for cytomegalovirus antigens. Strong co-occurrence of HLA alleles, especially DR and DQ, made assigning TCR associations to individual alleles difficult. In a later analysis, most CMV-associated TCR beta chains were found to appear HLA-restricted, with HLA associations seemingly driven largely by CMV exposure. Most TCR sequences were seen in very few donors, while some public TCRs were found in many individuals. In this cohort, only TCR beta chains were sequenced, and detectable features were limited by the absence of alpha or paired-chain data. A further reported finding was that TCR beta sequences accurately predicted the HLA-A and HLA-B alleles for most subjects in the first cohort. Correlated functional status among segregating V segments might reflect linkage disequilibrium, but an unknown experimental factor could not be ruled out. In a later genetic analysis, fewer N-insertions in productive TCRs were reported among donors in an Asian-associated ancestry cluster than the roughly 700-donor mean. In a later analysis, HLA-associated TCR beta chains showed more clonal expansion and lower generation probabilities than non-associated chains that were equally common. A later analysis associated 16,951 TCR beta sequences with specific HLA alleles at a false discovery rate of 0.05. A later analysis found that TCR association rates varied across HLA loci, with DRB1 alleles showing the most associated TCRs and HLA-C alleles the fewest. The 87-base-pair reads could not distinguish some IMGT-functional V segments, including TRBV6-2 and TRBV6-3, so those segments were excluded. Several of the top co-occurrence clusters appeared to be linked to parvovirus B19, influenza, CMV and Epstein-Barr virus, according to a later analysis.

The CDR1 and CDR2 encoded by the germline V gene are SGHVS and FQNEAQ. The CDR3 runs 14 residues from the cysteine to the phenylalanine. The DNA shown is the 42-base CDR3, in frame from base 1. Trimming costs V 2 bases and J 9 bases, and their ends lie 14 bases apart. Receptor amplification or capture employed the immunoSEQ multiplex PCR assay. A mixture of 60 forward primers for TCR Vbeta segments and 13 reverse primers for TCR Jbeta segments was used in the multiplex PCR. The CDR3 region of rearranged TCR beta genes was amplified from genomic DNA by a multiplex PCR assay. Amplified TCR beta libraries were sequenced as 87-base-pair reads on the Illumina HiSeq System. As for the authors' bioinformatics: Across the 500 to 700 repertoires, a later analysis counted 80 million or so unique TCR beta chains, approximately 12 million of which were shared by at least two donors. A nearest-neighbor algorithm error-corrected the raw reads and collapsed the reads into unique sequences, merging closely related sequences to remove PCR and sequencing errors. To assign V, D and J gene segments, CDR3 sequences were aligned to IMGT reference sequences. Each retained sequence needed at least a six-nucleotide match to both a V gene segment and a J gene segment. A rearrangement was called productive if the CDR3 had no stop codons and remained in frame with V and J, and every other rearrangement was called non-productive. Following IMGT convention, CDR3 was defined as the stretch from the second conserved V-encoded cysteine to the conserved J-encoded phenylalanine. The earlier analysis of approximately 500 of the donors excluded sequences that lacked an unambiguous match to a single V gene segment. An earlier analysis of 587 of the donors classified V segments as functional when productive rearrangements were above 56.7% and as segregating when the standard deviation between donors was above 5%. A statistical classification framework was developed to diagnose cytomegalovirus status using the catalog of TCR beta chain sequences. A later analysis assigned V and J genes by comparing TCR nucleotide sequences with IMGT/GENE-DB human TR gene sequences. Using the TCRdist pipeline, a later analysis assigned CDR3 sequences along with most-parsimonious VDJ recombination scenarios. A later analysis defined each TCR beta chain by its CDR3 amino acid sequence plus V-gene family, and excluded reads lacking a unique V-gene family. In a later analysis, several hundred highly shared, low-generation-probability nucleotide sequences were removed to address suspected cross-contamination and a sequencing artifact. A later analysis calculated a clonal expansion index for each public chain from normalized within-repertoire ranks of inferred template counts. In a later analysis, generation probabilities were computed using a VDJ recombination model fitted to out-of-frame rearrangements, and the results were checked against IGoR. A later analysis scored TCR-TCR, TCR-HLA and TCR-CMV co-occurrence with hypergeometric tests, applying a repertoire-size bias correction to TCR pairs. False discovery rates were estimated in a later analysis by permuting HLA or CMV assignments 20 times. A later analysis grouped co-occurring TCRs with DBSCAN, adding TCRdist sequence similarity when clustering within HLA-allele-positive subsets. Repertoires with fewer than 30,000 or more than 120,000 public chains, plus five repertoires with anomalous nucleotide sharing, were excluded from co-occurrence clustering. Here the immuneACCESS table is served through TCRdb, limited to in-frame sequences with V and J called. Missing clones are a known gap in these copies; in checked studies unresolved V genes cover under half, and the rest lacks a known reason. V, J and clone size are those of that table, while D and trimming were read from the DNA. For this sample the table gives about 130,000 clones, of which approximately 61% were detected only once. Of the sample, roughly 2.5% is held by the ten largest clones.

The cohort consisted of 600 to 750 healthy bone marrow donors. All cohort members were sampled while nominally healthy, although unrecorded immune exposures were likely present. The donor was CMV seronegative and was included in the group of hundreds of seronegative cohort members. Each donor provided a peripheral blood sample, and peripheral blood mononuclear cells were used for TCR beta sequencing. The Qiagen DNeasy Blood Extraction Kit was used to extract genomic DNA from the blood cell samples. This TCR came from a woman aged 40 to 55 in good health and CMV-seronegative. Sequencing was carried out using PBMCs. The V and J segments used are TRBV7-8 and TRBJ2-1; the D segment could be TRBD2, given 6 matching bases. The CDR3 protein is CASSLRGPGSEQFF. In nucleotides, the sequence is TGTGCCAGCAGCTTAAGGGGCCCCGGGAGTGAGCAGTTCTTC.